The rows below give T cell receptor beta chains drawn from one sample of a study of shared clonotypes between healthy human individuals. Produced via immunoSEQ multiplex PCR; TCRdb's table is partial and in-frame only. This repertoire shows about 2.4 million clones, roughly 93% found once; its top ten account for 0.36%. The specimen sequenced was naive CD4+ T cells from PBMCs. Receptor source: a man aged 18 to 29 in good health. Some clones in this sample may be carry-over from other donors' samples. CDR3s include the opening cysteine and the closing phenylalanine or tryptophan. D genes are given only for firm matches. For some rows the clone size is stated as once, few or many, or as a class when expanded; others skip it.

>.|TRBJ2-3|TRBV9|.
CASSVSFNPSTDTQYF
TGTGCCAGCAGCGTAAGTTTTAACCCAAGCACAGATACGCAGTATTTT
>.|TRBJ2-3|TRBV7-3|.
CASSFDRTDTQYF
TGTGCCAGCAGCTTCGACAGGACGGATACGCAGTATTTT
>.|TRBJ2-3|TRBV10-3|TRBD2
CAISLLAGSEAGDTQYF
TGTGCCATCAGTTTACTAGCGGGAAGCGAGGCCGGGGATACGCAGTATTTT
>.|TRBJ2-5|TRBV5-1|.
CASSFSQGGETQYF
TGCGCCAGCAGCTTCTCCCAGGGGGGAGAGACCCAGTACTTC
>.|TRBJ2-2|TRBV5-4|TRBD1
CASSYDREQAGELFF
TGTGCCAGCAGCTACGACAGGGAGCAGGCCGGGGAGCTGTTTTTT
>.|TRBJ2-7|TRBV27|.
CASSPRAGARHEQYF
TGTGCCAGCAGTCCCCGGGCTGGAGCGCGCCACGAGCAGTACTTC
>.|TRBJ1-1|TRBV29-1|.
CSVQFGSGGNTEAFF
TGCAGCGTTCAATTCGGGTCAGGAGGGAACACTGAAGCTTTCTTT
>.|TRBJ1-2|TRBV18|.
CASSPVQGETNYGYTF
TGTGCCAGCTCACCTGTGCAGGGTGAGACTAACTATGGCTACACCTTC
>.|TRBJ2-7|TRBV2|.
CASRSDRSSYEQYF
TGTGCCAGCAGATCTGACAGGAGCTCCTACGAGCAGTACTTC
>once|TRBJ2-3|TRBV14|TRBD2
CASSLRLARNTDTQYF
TGTGCCAGCAGCCTAAGACTAGCTCGGAACACAGATACGCAGTATTTT
>once|TRBJ1-6|TRBV9|.
CASSDEQGMGNSPLHF
TGTGCCAGCAGCGACGAACAGGGAATGGGAAATTCACCCCTCCACTTT
>.|TRBJ2-7|TRBV4-2|TRBD1
CASSQEVGRGSLYEQYF
TGTGCCAGCAGCCAAGAAGTCGGCAGGGGGTCCCTCTACGAGCAGTACTTC
>once|TRBJ2-1|TRBV11-1|TRBD2
CASSRGLAGGEQFF
TGTGCCAGCAGCCGGGGACTAGCAGGCGGTGAGCAGTTCTTC
>once|TRBJ2-3|TRBV7-3|TRBD2
CASSRGSGMVGTDTQYF
TGTGCCAGCAGCCGCGGGAGCGGCATGGTGGGGACAGATACGCAGTATTTT
>.|TRBJ1-6|TRBV25-1|TRBD1
CASSRTGANSPLHF
TGTGCCAGCAGCAGAACAGGGGCTAATTCACCCCTCCACTTT
>.|TRBJ2-7|TRBV28|.
CASRLTAAAYEQYF
TGTGCCAGCAGACTAACGGCGGCCGCTTACGAGCAGTACTTC
>.|TRBJ2-7|TRBV5-1|TRBD2
CASSSGLAGPGEQYF
TGCGCCAGCAGCTCGGGACTAGCGGGCCCCGGGGAGCAGTACTTC
>.|TRBJ2-7|TRBV20-1|.
CSVGRAYEQYF
TGCAGTGTTGGGAGAGCCTACGAGCAGTACTTC
>.|TRBJ2-7|TRBV30|.
CAWSVRALIYEQYF
TGTGCCTGGAGTGTTAGAGCGTTGATCTACGAGCAGTACTTC
>.|TRBJ1-2|TRBV5-1|.
CASQGDPTNYGYTF
TGCGCCAGCCAAGGAGACCCGACTAACTATGGCTACACCTTC
>.|TRBJ1-1|TRBV5-1|TRBD1
CASSSENRGSNRVLDTEAFF
TGCGCCAGCAGCTCCGAAAACAGGGGGAGTAACCGCGTGTTGGACACTGAAGCTTTCTTT
>.|TRBJ1-5|TRBV28|.
CAESLRTDSNQPQHF
TGTGCCGAGTCCCTCCGGACAGATAGCAATCAGCCCCAGCATTTT
>.|TRBJ2-2|TRBV7-3|TRBD2
CASSLGGSLRGGELFF
TGTGCCAGCAGCTTGGGAGGGAGCCTACGGGGCGGGGAGCTGTTTTTT
>.|TRBJ2-1|TRBV7-2|.
CASSIQSLREQFF
TGTGCCAGCAGCATCCAGAGTCTCCGCGAGCAGTTCTTC
>.|TRBJ2-1|TRBV27|TRBD2
CASSWGTSEYNEQFF
TGTGCCAGCAGTTGGGGGACTAGCGAGTACAATGAGCAGTTCTTC
>.|TRBJ1-1|TRBV5-1|.
CASSAQSRANTEAFF
TGCGCCAGCAGTGCTCAGTCCCGGGCGAACACTGAAGCTTTCTTT
>.|TRBJ1-4|TRBV5-4|.
CASSLQGEGEKLFF
TGTGCCAGCAGCTTACAGGGAGAAGGGGAAAAACTGTTTTTT
>.|TRBJ2-5|TRBV9|.
CASSARLGETQYF
TGTGCCAGCAGCGCGAGGCTAGGAGAGACCCAGTACTTC
>.|TRBJ2-3|TRBV18|.
CASSPIKGADTQYF
TGTGCCAGCTCACCCATAAAGGGCGCAGATACGCAGTATTTT
>.|TRBJ2-3|TRBV28|.
CASSPQGSTDTQYF
TGTGCCAGCAGTCCCCAGGGGAGCACAGATACGCAGTATTTT
>.|TRBJ1-2|TRBV6-5|.
CASSDGQRYGYTF
TGTGCCAGCAGCGATGGACAGAGATATGGCTACACCTTC
>.|TRBJ2-3|TRBV5-1|TRBD2
CASSTTSGSTDTQYF
TGCGCCAGCAGCACAACTAGCGGGAGTACAGATACGCAGTATTTT
>few|TRBJ1-5|TRBV19|TRBD1
CASSQTGGIQPQHF
TGTGCCAGTAGTCAGACAGGGGGCATTCAGCCCCAGCATTTT
>.|TRBJ2-5|TRBV6-5|.
CASRLSGDETQYF
TGTGCCAGCAGATTGTCGGGTGACGAGACCCAGTACTTC
>.|TRBJ2-1|TRBV5-1|TRBD2
CASSLRAGGNNEQFF
TGCGCCAGCAGCTTGAGAGCGGGAGGGAACAATGAGCAGTTCTTC
>.|TRBJ2-7|TRBV6-6|.
CASSYSGARSYEQYF
TGTGCCAGCAGTTACTCGGGCGCTCGCTCCTACGAGCAGTACTTC
>.|TRBJ1-2|TRBV4-3|.
CASSHAGGDNYGYTF
TGCGCCAGCAGCCATGCCGGGGGCGACAACTATGGCTACACCTTC
>.|TRBJ2-3|TRBV7-2|.
CASSLEGGLGTDTQYF
TGTGCCAGCAGCTTAGAGGGGGGTTTAGGCACAGATACGCAGTATTTT
>.|TRBJ2-5|TRBV7-2|TRBD2
CASSLAGRETQYF
TGTGCCAGCAGCTTAGCCGGGAGGGAGACCCAGTACTTC
>.|TRBJ1-5|TRBV7-2|.
CASSLLQGPNQPQHF
TGTGCCAGCAGCTTGCTACAGGGACCCAATCAGCCCCAGCATTTT
>.|TRBJ2-2|TRBV28|.
CASSSGPAPQELFF
TGTGCCAGCAGTTCCGGGCCGGCCCCTCAAGAGCTGTTTTTT
>once|TRBJ2-7|TRBV5-1|TRBD1
CASSPGTGAYEQYF
TGCGCCAGCAGCCCCGGGACAGGGGCCTACGAGCAGTACTTC
>.|TRBJ1-2|TRBV4-3|TRBD1
CASSQDTGGYYGYTF
TGCGCCAGCAGCCAAGACACAGGGGGCTACTATGGCTACACCTTC